This TCR beta chain was captured in a study of shared clonotypes between healthy human individuals. Sequencing was performed with immunoSEQ multiplex PCR; in TCRdb, only in-frame clones are kept and a portion is missing. The data contain over a million clones, 65% to 75% of them singletons. Trimming cost V 5 bases and J 3 bases; bases outside gene matches: 5. The CDR3 has 15 residues. The germline CDR1 and CDR2 sequences are SGHAT and FQNNGV. The TCR comes from a man between 18 and 29 years old in good health. The sequenced material came from memory CD4+ T cells sorted from blood. Subset denoted: CD45RA-negative fraction. The chain recombines TRBV11-2 with TRBJ1-3; 9 bases map to TRBD1. CDR3 protein: CASSVAGQGGNTIYF. CDR3 nucleotides: TGTGCCAGCAGCGTAGCGGGACAGGGTGGAAACACCATATATTTT.